These 9 T cell receptor beta chains came from one sample sequenced in a study of blood T cells in healthy people across ages. Sample-barcoded 5' priming and a J-beta primer mix drove a second PCR of roughly 7 to 11 cycles. MiXCR, applied by TCRdb to the 5' RACE reads, yields one record per CDR3 protein. Of around 900,000 distinct CDR3 sequences in the sample, more than 25% were seen once. Sequencing was done on a sample of blood. The receptors stem from a woman older than 75 in good health.

This clonotype was counted a few times. This may stem from a read error, because a much larger clone lies one nucleotide away. In DNA form, the CDR3 reads TGCAGCGTTGTCCCCCTAGGAAGTTGGGAGACCCAGTTCTTC. Translating gives CSVVPLGSWETQFF. The chain recombines TRBV29-1 with TRBJ2-1; D may be TRBD2 (5 bases). Trimming took 4 bases from V and 13 from J, leaving 23 bases between them. The CDR3 runs to 14 residues. The germline gives CDR1 SQVTM, CDR2 ANQGSEA.

This chain connects TRBV5-1 to TRBJ2-1; D may correspond to TRBD1 or TRBD2 (5 bases each). Trimming took off 1 base at V and 12 bases at J, with 14 bases between the two ends. CDR3 length: 13 residues. Germline assignment: CDR1 SGHRS and CDR2 YFSETQ. CDR3 nucleotides: TGCGCCAGCAGCTTGTCAGGGTTTGAGGGGCAGTTCTTC. It translates to CASSLSGFEGQFF.

This clonotype has ten or more counts. The V and J genes are TRBV20-1 and TRBJ2-1; 9 nucleotides align to TRBD1. Germline CDR1 is DFQATT and CDR2 is SNEGSKA (reference sequence). This CDR3 has 14 residues. With V trimmed by 5 bases and J by 8 bases, 10 bases remained unmatched. CDR3 in amino acids: CSASTGTGFHEQFF. DNA for the CDR3: TGCAGTGCTTCGACCGGGACAGGGTTTCATGAGCAGTTCTTC.

This clonotype was counted ten times or more. The chain joins TRBV29-1 to TRBJ2-1; D is uncertain. The CDR3 is made up of 12 amino acids. Trimming took off 6 bases at V and 6 bases at J, with 12 bases between the two ends. The V gene's germline CDR1 is SQVTM and CDR2 ANQGSEA. DNA of the CDR3: TGCAGCGTCGTCTTAAGCGTCAATGAGCAGTTCTTC. Protein product: CSVVLSVNEQFF.

The V gene is TRBV12-3 or TRBV12-4, the J gene TRBJ1-5, with no clear D. This CDR3 spans 16 amino acids. The germline V and J ends were trimmed by 1 base and 5 bases, with 15 bases remaining between them. The CDR3 bases are TGTGCCAGCAGTTTAGATTCCGGGGTTAAGGATCAGCCCCAGCATTTT. As protein: CASSLDSGVKDQPQHF.

A word on this clonotype: A much larger clone is a single base away; this may be a read error. V usage is TRBV6-1 and J usage is TRBJ1-2; maybe TRBD1 (5 bases). The CDR3 loop spans 14 amino acids. V lost 0 bases and J 4 bases, leaving 9 bases between the germline ends. Germline CDR1 MNHNS, CDR2 SASEGT. CDR3 amino acids: CASSEAGGVYGYTF. The CDR3, as DNA: TGTGCCAGCAGTGAAGCGGGGGGGGTCTATGGCTACACCTTC.

This clonotype was seen ten or more times. CDR3 sequence: CASSVGPASYEQYF. The CDR3, as DNA: TGTGCCAGCAGCGTAGGCCCTGCCTCCTACGAGCAGTACTTC. The chain is built from TRBV9 and TRBJ2-7; D gene ambiguous. CDR3 size: 14 residues. V lost 0 bases and J 0 bases, leaving 7 bases between the germline ends. Per the germline V gene, CDR1 is SGDLS and CDR2 is YYNGEE.

This clonotype was seen at least ten times. The rearrangement links TRBV27 to TRBJ2-7, with 12 bases aligning to TRBD1. The CDR3 has 15 amino acids. V was pared by 6 bases and J by 4 bases, with 7 bases of the junction left unmatched. Germline assignment: CDR1 MNHEY and CDR2 SMNVEV (reference sequence). The CDR3 DNA sequence: TGTGCCAGCAGATCTCCGGGACAGGGGGCTTACGAGCAGTACTTC. Translating it yields CASRSPGQGAYEQYF.

This clonotype occurred many times. The genes are TRBV12-3 or TRBV12-4 and TRBJ2-4; maybe TRBD1 (5 bases). The CDR3 spans 15 residues. Trimming pared 3 bases from V and 0 bases from J, leaving 9 bases between. In DNA, the CDR3 is TGTGCCAGCAGTTTTCTCCAGGGAGCCAAAAACATTCAGTACTTC. Translated, it gives CASSFLQGAKNIQYF.